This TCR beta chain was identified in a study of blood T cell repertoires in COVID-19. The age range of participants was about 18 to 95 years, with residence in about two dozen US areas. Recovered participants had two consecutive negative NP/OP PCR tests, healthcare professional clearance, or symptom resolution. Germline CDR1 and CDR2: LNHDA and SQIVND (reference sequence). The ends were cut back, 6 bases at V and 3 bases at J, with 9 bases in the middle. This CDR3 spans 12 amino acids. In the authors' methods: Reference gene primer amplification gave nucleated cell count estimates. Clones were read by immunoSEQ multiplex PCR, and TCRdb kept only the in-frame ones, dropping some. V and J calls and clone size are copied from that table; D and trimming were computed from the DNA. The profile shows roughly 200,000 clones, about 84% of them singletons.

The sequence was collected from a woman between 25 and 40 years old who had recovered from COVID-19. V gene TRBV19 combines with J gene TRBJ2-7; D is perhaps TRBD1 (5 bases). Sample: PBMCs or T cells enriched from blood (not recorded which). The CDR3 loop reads CASRGPLYEQYF. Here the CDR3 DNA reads TGTGCCAGTAGGGGGCCACTCTACGAGCAGTACTTC.